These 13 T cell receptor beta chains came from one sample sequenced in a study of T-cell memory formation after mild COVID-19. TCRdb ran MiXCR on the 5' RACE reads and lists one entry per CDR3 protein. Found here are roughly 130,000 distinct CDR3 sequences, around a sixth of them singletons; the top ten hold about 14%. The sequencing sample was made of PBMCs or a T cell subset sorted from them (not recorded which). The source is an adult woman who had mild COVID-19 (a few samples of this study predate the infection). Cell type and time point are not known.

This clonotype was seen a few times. The CDR3: CASRPPSSSGRIGETQYF. The DNA of the CDR3 is TGTGCCAGCAGACCCCCGAGCTCTAGCGGGAGGATCGGGGAGACCCAGTACTTC. The V gene is TRBV6-6, the J gene TRBJ2-5, with 11 bases aligning to TRBD2. The J segment lost 5 bases and the V segment lost 6 bases, leaving 17 bases of the junction unmatched. CDR1 and CDR2 from the germline V gene are MNHNY and SVGAGI (reference sequence). The CDR3 covers 18 residues.

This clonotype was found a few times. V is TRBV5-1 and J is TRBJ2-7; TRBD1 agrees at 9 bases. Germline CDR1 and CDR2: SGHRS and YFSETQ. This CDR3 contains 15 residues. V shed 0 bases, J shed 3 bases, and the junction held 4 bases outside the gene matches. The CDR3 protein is CASSLGDRDHYEQYF. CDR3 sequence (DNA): TGCGCCAGCAGCTTGGGGGACAGGGACCACTACGAGCAGTACTTC.

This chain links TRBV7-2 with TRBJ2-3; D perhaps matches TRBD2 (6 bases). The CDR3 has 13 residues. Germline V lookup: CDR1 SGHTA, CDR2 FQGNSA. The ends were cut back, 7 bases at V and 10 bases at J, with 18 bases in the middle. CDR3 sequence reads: CASTRPREGSQYF. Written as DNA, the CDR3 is TGTGCCAGCACCCGACCGCGGGAAGGGTCGCAGTATTTT.

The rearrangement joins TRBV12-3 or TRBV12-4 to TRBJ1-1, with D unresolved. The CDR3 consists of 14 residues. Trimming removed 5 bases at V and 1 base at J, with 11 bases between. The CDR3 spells CASSHRRGNTEAFF. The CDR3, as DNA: TGTGCCAGCAGTCATCGACGGGGGAACACTGAAGCTTTCTTT.

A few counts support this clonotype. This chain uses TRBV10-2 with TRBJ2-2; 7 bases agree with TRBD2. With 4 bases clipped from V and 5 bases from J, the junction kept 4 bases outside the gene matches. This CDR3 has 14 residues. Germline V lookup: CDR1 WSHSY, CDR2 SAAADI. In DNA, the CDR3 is TGCGCCAGCAGTGGCGGGAGAGTTACCGGGGAGCTGTTTTTT. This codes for CASSGGRVTGELFF.

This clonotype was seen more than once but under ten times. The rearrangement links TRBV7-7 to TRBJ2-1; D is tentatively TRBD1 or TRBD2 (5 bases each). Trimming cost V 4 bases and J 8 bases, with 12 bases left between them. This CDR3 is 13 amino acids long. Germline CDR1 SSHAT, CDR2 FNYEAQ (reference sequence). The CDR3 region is CASSSGGSDEQFF. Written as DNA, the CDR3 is TGTGCCAGCAGCTCTGGGGGTTCTGATGAGCAGTTCTTC.

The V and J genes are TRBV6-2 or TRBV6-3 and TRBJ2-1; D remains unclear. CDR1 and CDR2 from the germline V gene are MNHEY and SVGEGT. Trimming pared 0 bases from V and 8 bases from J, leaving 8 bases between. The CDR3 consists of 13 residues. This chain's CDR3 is CASSYSSRYEQFF. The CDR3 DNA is TGTGCCAGCAGTTACTCCTCGAGGTATGAGCAGTTCTTC.

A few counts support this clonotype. The CDR3 loop is CASSKAGGSPYEQYF. CDR3 nucleotide sequence: TGTGCCAGCAGCAAAGCAGGCGGGTCCCCCTACGAGCAGTACTTC. The V call is TRBV7-2, the J call TRBJ2-7; tentatively, D is TRBD2 (5 bases). Germline V gene sequence: CDR1 SGHTA, CDR2 FQGNSA. V was clipped by 5 bases and J by 2 bases, with 16 bases between them. The CDR3 sequence is 15 residues long.

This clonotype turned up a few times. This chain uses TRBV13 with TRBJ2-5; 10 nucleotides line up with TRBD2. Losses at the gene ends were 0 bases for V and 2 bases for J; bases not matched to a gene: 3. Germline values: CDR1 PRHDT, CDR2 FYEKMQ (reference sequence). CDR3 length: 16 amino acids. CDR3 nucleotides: TGTGCCAGCAGCTTAGGTCTAGCGGGGGAACAAGAGACCCAGTACTTC. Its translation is CASSLGLAGEQETQYF.

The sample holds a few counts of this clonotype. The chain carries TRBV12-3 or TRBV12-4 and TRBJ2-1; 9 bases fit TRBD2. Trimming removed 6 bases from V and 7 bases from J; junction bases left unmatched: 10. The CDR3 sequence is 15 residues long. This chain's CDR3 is CASSPSGTSLNEQFF. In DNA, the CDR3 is TGTGCCAGCAGCCCCTCCGGGACTAGCCTAAATGAGCAGTTCTTC.

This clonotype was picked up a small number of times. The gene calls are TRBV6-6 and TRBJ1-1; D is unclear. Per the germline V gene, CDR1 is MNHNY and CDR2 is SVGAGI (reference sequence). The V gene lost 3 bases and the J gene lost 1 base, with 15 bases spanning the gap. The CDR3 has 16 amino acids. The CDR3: CASSYRRGSRNTEAFF. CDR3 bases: TGTGCCAGCAGTTATCGCCGAGGGTCCAGGAACACTGAAGCTTTCTTT.

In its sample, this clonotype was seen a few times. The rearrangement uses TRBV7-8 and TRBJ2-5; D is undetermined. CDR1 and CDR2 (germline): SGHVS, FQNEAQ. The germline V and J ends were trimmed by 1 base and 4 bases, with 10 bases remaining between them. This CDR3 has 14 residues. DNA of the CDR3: TGTGCCAGCAGCTTAGGGGTAGCCCGAGAGACCCAGTACTTC. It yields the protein CASSLGVARETQYF.

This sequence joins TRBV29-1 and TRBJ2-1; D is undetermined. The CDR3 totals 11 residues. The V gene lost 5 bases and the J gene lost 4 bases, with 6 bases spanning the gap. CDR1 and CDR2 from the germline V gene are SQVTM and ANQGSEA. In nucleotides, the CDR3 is TGCAGCGTTAACCTGTACAATGAGCAGTTCTTC. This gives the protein CSVNLYNEQFF.